What follows are 29 T cell receptor beta chains derived from one specimen sequenced in a study of T cells in Graves' hyperthyroidism and ophthalmopathy. From RNA transcripts, TCR beta CDR3 regions were amplified. With the HTBI primer set, the TCR CDR3 went through a first round of RT-PCR. TCRdb re-analysed the multiplex PCR reads in MiXCR, keeping a single row per CDR3 protein. The sample lists 500,000 to 800,000 distinct CDR3 sequences; about 45% were seen once. Sequencing was carried out using peripheral blood or thyroid tissue (not recorded which). These receptors all stem from an adult man with Graves' disease, either hyperthyroidism or ophthalmopathy (not recorded which).

V usage is TRBV29-1 and J usage is TRBJ1-5; D is perhaps TRBD1 (6 bases). Germline CDR1 SQVTM, CDR2 ANQGSEA. This CDR3 is built from 12 residues. The V end lost 4 bases, the J end lost 11 bases, and 15 bases lay between the germline ends. The CDR3 nucleotides read TGCAGCGTTGTACAGGGAGGGGAGACCCAGCATTTT. Its protein product is CSVVQGGETQHF.

As for this clonotype: Its ends do not fully match the called genes, so a read error is possible. The V gene is TRBV24-1, the J gene TRBJ1-4; D is possibly TRBD1 (5 bases). Germline CDR1 KGHDR, CDR2 SFDVKD. The CDR3 has 11 residues. This CDR3 reads CATSNLLPGHF. The CDR3 DNA follows: TGTGCCACCAGTAATTTGCTTCCAGGACATTTT.

The genes are TRBV29-1 and TRBJ1-4; no definite D call. Per germline, CDR1 SQVTM and CDR2 ANQGSEA. CDR3 size: 12 residues. V lost 4 bases, J lost 6 bases, and 9 bases lay in between. DNA of the CDR3: TGCAGCGTTGGGAGTTGGCATGAAAAACTGTTTTTT. It encodes CSVGSWHEKLFF.

Points on this clonotype: The junction and the germline gene differ at one end; a read error may be behind it. This sequence joins TRBV7-9 and TRBJ2-5; 7 nucleotides line up with TRBD1. This CDR3 contains 10 residues. The germline CDR1 and CDR2 sequences are SEHNR and FQNEAQ (reference sequence). CDR3 loop: CASSRTGRHF. CDR3 coding DNA: TGTGCCAGCAGCCGGACAGGCAGACACTTC. The complete variable domain, with remaining parts taken from reference TRBV7-9 and TRBJ2-5, reads DTGVSQNPRHKITKRGQNVTFRCDPISEHNRLYWYRQTLGQGPEFLTYFQNEAQLEKSRLLSDRFSAERPKGSFSTLEIQRTEQGDSAMYLCASSRTGRHFGPGTRLLVL.

The table lists this clonotype with a count of one. V and J are TRBV7-6 and TRBJ1-3; D might be TRBD1 (5 bases). V was cut by 3 bases and J by 8 bases, with 8 bases left in between. The CDR3 runs to 12 residues. Germline-derived CDR1 and CDR2 are SGHVS and FNYEAQ. CDR3 in DNA: TGTGCCAGCAGCTTCACAGGCTACACCATATATTTT. It specifies CASSFTGYTIYF.

This clonotype was observed at least ten times. The V and J genes are TRBV7-2 and TRBJ2-5, with unresolved D. Trimming left V 1 base short and J 4 bases short, with 13 bases between. Germline assignment: CDR1 SGHTA and CDR2 FQGNSA. The CDR3 runs to 15 residues. The CDR3 coding sequence is TGTGCCAGCAGCTTAGTAGCTCCCCCGGGAGAGACCCAGTACTTC. Its translation: CASSLVAPPGETQYF.

This clonotype was detected only a few times. The rearrangement uses TRBV7-4 and TRBJ1-4; D is uncertain. The CDR3 loop spans 14 amino acids. V lost 5 bases and J lost 5, with 12 bases in between. CDR1 is SGHVT and CDR2 is SQSDAQ in the germline V gene. CDR3 sequence: CASSQERANEKLFF. The CDR3 DNA is TGTGCCAGCAGCCAAGAACGTGCCAATGAAAAACTGTTTTTT.

The chain joins TRBV27 to TRBJ1-4, with 7 nucleotides matching TRBD1. From germline, CDR1 is MNHEY and CDR2 SMNVEV (reference sequence). V was clipped by 4 bases and J by 4 bases; unmatched bases: 6. This CDR3 spans 15 amino acids. The CDR3, as DNA: TGTGCCAGCAGTTCACAGGGGAATCTTAATGAAAAACTGTTTTTT. Translating it yields CASSSQGNLNEKLFF.

This clonotype was detected a few times. The gene calls are TRBV20-1 and TRBJ1-1; TRBD1 matches 8 bases. Trimming cost V 3 bases and J 0 bases; bases outside gene matches: 3. This CDR3 comprises 14 residues. Germline loops: CDR1 DFQATT, CDR2 SNEGSKA (reference sequence). The CDR3 loop is CSASAGGMNTEAFF. For the CDR3, the DNA is TGCAGTGCTAGTGCAGGGGGCATGAACACTGAAGCTTTCTTT.

This rearrangement joins TRBV2 to TRBJ2-5; no clear D gene. CDR1 is SNHLY and CDR2 is FYNNEI in the germline V gene. The germline V and J ends were trimmed by 6 bases and 3 bases, with 8 bases remaining between them. This CDR3 contains 12 residues. This CDR3 reads CASRIGKETQYF. Written as DNA, the CDR3 is TGTGCCAGCAGGATAGGAAAAGAGACCCAGTACTTC.

The rearrangement joins TRBV20-1 to TRBJ2-7; TRBD2 matches at 7 bases. This CDR3 region has 11 residues. J gave up 7 bases and V 6 bases, and 6 bases lay outside the gene matches. CDR1 is DFQATT and CDR2 is SNEGSKA in the germline V gene (reference sequence). The CDR3 DNA reads TGCAGTGCCGCGCGGGGGATGGAGCAGTACTTC. Its protein is CSAARGMEQYF.

This clonotype was observed a few times. This sequence joins TRBV5-1 and TRBJ2-5; 12 nucleotides line up with TRBD1. Trimming cost V 3 bases and J 5 bases; bases outside gene matches: 8. The germline gives CDR1 SGHRS, CDR2 YFSETQ. This CDR3 has 16 amino acids. CDR3: CASSSGTGGAEETQYF. Written as DNA, the CDR3 is TGCGCCAGCAGCTCGGGGACAGGGGGCGCGGAGGAGACCCAGTACTTC.

As to this clonotype: One base away lies a much larger clone, so this may be a sequencing read error. Since no conserved phenylalanine or tryptophan closes the CDR3, a read error is the likely cause. This sequence joins TRBV11-2 and TRBJ1-5, with D perhaps TRBD1 (6 bases). CDR3 length equals 17 residues. Germline assignment: CDR1 SGHAT and CDR2 FQNNGV. Trimming removed 1 base at V and 5 bases at J, with 18 bases between. The CDR3 sequence is CASSLVPSAGADQPQHL. The CDR3 bases are TGTGCCAGCAGCTTAGTTCCTTCAGCGGGGGCGGATCAGCCCCAGCATCTT.

This clonotype was seen ten or more times. The chain uses TRBV20-1 and TRBJ1-2; the D gene is possibly TRBD1 (6 bases). CDR1 DFQATT and CDR2 SNEGSKA come from the germline V gene (reference sequence). The CDR3 is 13 amino acids. V dropped 5 bases and J dropped 9 bases, with 19 bases sitting between them. CDR3 protein: CSAEEMQGKSYTF. In nucleotides, the CDR3 is TGCAGTGCTGAAGAAATGCAGGGGAAGAGCTACACCTTC.

This clonotype was observed a handful of times. The chain carries TRBV10-3 and TRBJ2-2; the D gene could be TRBD1 or TRBD2 (5 bases each). Germline assignment: CDR1 ENHRY and CDR2 SYGVKD. Trimming stripped 3 bases from V and 1 base from J, with 18 bases between. This CDR3 has 18 residues. The chain's CDR3 is CAISDRWDRQQNTGELFF. The DNA of the CDR3 is TGTGCCATCAGTGACCGGTGGGACCGACAACAGAACACCGGGGAGCTGTTTTTT.

The rearrangement links TRBV20-1 to TRBJ2-2, with 7 nucleotides matching TRBD2. The V gene end was trimmed by 3 bases and the J gene end by 5 bases; junction bases not matched to a gene: 6. This CDR3 has 14 residues. The germline V gene encodes CDR1 DFQATT and CDR2 SNEGSKA (reference sequence). CDR3 region: CSASGGTGTGELFF. The CDR3 coding sequence is TGCAGTGCTAGCGGGGGGACGGGGACCGGGGAGCTGTTTTTT.

This rearrangement joins TRBV7-9 to TRBJ2-3, with D possibly being TRBD2 (6 bases). CDR3 size: 15 residues. V was shortened by 2 bases and J by 2 bases, with 11 bases between the two germline ends. Germline V gene sequence: CDR1 SEHNR, CDR2 FQNEAQ (reference sequence). CDR3 bases: TGTGCCAGCAGCTTAAGTGGCGGGATCACAGATACGCAGTATTTT. It specifies CASSLSGGITDTQYF.

The V gene is TRBV19, the J gene TRBJ2-2; D is undetermined. The CDR3 extends over 14 amino acids. Per germline, CDR1 LNHDA and CDR2 SQIVND (reference sequence). V gave up 5 bases and J gave up 6 bases, with 13 bases separating them. Written as DNA, the CDR3 is TGTGCCAGTAGTTGGTCTAGAACCTCCGGGGAGCTGTTTTTT. Translating it yields CASSWSRTSGELFF.

The table lists this clonotype with a count of one. V and J are TRBV15 and TRBJ1-4, with a tentative D call TRBD1 (6 bases). The CDR3 totals 15 residues. The V gene's germline CDR1 is LNHNV and CDR2 YYDKDF (reference sequence). Deletions cut 7 bases from V and 7 bases from J, with 19 bases between. CDR3 nucleotides: TGTGCCACCAACAGGGATCGGGGGAACACTGAAAAACTGTTTTTT. It yields the protein CATNRDRGNTEKLFF.

This sequence joins TRBV7-9 and TRBJ2-7, with 7 bases lining up with TRBD1. This CDR3 contains 14 residues. Per the germline V gene, CDR1 is SEHNR and CDR2 is FQNEAQ (reference sequence). V lost 6 bases, J lost 3 bases, and 8 bases stayed unmatched. The CDR3 DNA is TGTGCCAGCAGGCCGGGACAGTGGGGCTACGAGCAGTACTTC. Translated, it gives CASRPGQWGYEQYF. The whole variable domain, filled in from reference TRBV7-9 and TRBJ2-7, reads DTGVSQNPRHKITKRGQNVTFRCDPISEHNRLYWYRQTLGQGPEFLTYFQNEAQLEKSRLLSDRFSAERPKGSFSTLEIQRTEQGDSAMYLCASRPGQWGYEQYFGPGTRLTVT.

Comments on this clonotype: Sequence at one end of the junction differs from germline and may be a read error. The chain has TRBV7-9 and TRBJ2-5, with TRBD2 identical over 9 bases. The CDR3 loop spans 15 amino acids. Per germline, CDR1 SEHNR and CDR2 FQNEAQ (reference sequence). CDR3 coding DNA: TGTGCCAGCAGCCTCCGTGGCGGGAGGGAAGAGACCAAGTACTTC. Its protein is CASSLRGGREETKYF.

The CDR3 DNA is TGTGCCAGCACCTTGGGGGCCTCTGGCTACACCTTC. Translated, it gives CASTLGASGYTF. The rearrangement uses TRBV7-6 and TRBJ1-2; possible D gene TRBD1, 6 bases. Germline CDR1 and CDR2: SGHVS and FNYEAQ. The CDR3 is made up of 12 amino acids. V gave up 7 bases and J gave up 7 bases, with 13 bases separating them.

For this clonotype: A much larger clone lies a single base off, so this may be a read error. In this CDR3 the conserved last residue, phenylalanine or tryptophan, is missing, so a read error is likely. This chain connects TRBV2 to TRBJ1-1, with a weak D call TRBD1 (6 bases). The CDR3 covers 13 residues. The germline CDR1 and CDR2 sequences are SNHLY and FYNNEI. Trimming stripped 6 bases from V and 7 bases from J, with 15 bases between. CDR3 nucleotides: TGTGCCAGCAGAACCGGACAGATCCGTGAAGCTTTCCTT. This encodes CASRTGQIREAFL.

This clonotype came up once. At one boundary the junction diverges from the germline segment, which might be a read error. V is TRBV10-2 and J is TRBJ1-6; D possibly corresponds to TRBD1 (5 bases). The length of the CDR3 is 13 residues. From germline, CDR1 is WSHSY and CDR2 SAAADI. As DNA, the CDR3 is TGCGTCAGCTTAGAGGGGTGGAATTCACCCCTCCACTTT. Residues: CVSLEGWNSPLHF.

The CDR3 region is CSVVVLGAGYTF. The CDR3 DNA is TGCAGCGTTGTTGTATTAGGGGCGGGCTACACCTTC. The V call is TRBV29-1, the J call TRBJ1-2; D might be TRBD1 (5 bases). This CDR3 has 12 amino acids. Looked up from germline, CDR1 is SQVTM and CDR2 is ANQGSEA. The V gene lost 4 bases and the J gene lost 8 bases, with 14 bases spanning the gap.

The chain links TRBV12-3 or TRBV12-4 to TRBJ1-2; weak D call: TRBD1 (5 bases). V lost 6 bases, J lost 7 bases, and 15 bases lay in between. CDR3 length: 13 residues. CDR3 in amino acids: CASRRDGGSGYTF. In DNA, the CDR3 is TGTGCCAGCAGAAGGGACGGGGGATCTGGCTACACCTTC.

This rearrangement joins TRBV5-5 to TRBJ1-4; TRBD1 aligns across 9 bases. This CDR3 spans 14 amino acids. Germline V gene sequence: CDR1 SGHKS, CDR2 YYEKEE (reference sequence). After removal of 3 bases from V and 8 bases from J, the junction contained 5 bases not matched to a gene. The chain's CDR3 is CASSSGTGQEKLFF. The CDR3 DNA sequence: TGTGCCAGCAGCTCCGGGACAGGGCAGGAAAAACTGTTTTTT. Full variable domain (outside the CDR3, taken from reference TRBV5-5 and TRBJ1-4): DAGVTQSPTHLIKTRGQQVTLRCSPISGHKSVSWYQQVLGQGPQFIFQYYEKEERGRGNFPDRFSARQFPNYSSELNVNALLLGDSALYLCASSSGTGQEKLFFGSGTQLSVL.

This clonotype has at least ten counts. The chain employs TRBV2 and TRBJ1-2; D is unresolved. In germline, CDR1 is SNHLY, CDR2 FYNNEI. The V gene lost 5 bases and the J gene lost 3 bases, with 19 bases spanning the gap. This CDR3 comprises 16 residues. CDR3 sequence: CASSRRSGVSDYGYTF. DNA of the CDR3: TGTGCCAGCAGTCGGAGGTCTGGAGTGTCGGACTATGGCTACACCTTC.

The chain combines TRBV29-1 with TRBJ2-7; 11 bases align to TRBD1. V shed 4 bases, J shed 2 bases, and the junction held 10 bases outside the gene matches. This CDR3 contains 16 residues. CDR1 is SQVTM and CDR2 is ANQGSEA in the germline V gene. Written as DNA, the CDR3 is TGCAGCGTTGTCGCCCCCCCGGGACAGGGGGCCTACGAGCAGTACTTC. Protein: CSVVAPPGQGAYEQYF.